This T cell receptor beta chain originates from a study of cytomegalovirus exposure and HLA in healthy donors. Overall study results and limits: First-cohort TCR clusters tended to co-occur in the 90 to 150 validation repertoires, a later analysis found. A few of the chains that were CMV-associated were confirmed in vitro to be specific for CMV antigens.

This CDR3 comprises 15 residues. CDR1 and CDR2 from the germline V gene are SNHLY and FYNNEI. The V and J ends lost 0 bases and 3 bases respectively, with 11 bases between them. The donors were in the approximately 110-subject validation cohort; that cohort was separate from the roughly 700-subject first cohort. Worth noting for this clone: Its antigen is unknown.

Sequenced by immunoSEQ multiplex PCR; TCRdb stores in-frame clones only, minus some. Among about 310,000 clones listed, roughly 87% were seen once. The TCR comes from a young man in good health and CMV-seronegative. Sequencing input: PBMCs. The J gene is TRBJ1-2, the V gene TRBV2; D remains unclear. CDR3 loop: CASSEARDIYYGYTF. The CDR3 bases are TGTGCCAGCAGTGAAGCGCGCGACATCTACTATGGCTACACCTTC.